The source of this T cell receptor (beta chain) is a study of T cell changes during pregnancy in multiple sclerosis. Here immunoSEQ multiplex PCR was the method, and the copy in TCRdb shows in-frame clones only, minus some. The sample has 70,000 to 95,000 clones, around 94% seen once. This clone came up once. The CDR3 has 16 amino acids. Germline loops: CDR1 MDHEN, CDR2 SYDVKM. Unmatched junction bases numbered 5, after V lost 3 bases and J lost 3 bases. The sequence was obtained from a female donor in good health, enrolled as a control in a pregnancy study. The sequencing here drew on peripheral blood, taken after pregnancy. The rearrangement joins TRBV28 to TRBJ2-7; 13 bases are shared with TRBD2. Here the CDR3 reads CASSFPTSGGHYEQYF. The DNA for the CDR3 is TGTGCCAGCAGTTTCCCGACTAGCGGGGGGCACTACGAGCAGTACTTC.